The 27 T cell receptor beta chains below come from one sample, sequenced in a study of cytomegalovirus exposure and HLA in healthy donors. The protocol was immunoSEQ multiplex PCR, while the TCRdb copy is restricted to in-frame clones and leaves out a portion. This sample has approximately 59,000 clones, with more than 85% found just once. The sample was PBMCs. All receptors come from a man between 18 and 29 years old in good health and CMV-seropositive.

In DNA, the CDR3 is TGTGCCAGCAGCGCCCGAACAGGGGGCTCCTACAATGAGCAGTTCTTC. Translated, it gives CASSARTGGSYNEQFF. The gene calls are TRBV7-2 and TRBJ2-1, with 8 bases aligning to TRBD1. Germline lookup yields CDR1 SGHTA and CDR2 FQGNSA. The CDR3 extends over 16 amino acids. Unmatched junction bases numbered 6, after V lost 5 bases and J lost 0 bases.

The chain joins TRBV7-9 to TRBJ2-1; 9 bases are shared with TRBD2. The CDR3 loop spans 19 amino acids. After removal of 1 base from V and 7 bases from J, the junction contained 17 bases not matched to a gene. CDR1 is SEHNR, CDR2 FQNEAQ, per germline (reference sequence). The CDR3 sequence is CASSLGSVGWREGQNEQFF. CDR3 coding DNA: TGTGCCAGCAGCTTAGGCTCAGTCGGTTGGCGGGAGGGCCAGAATGAGCAGTTCTTC.

The chain is built from TRBV6-6 and TRBJ1-1; possibly TRBD1 for D (5 bases). The germline V gene encodes CDR1 MNHNY and CDR2 SVGAGI (reference sequence). The CDR3 loop spans 14 amino acids. Trimming pared 5 bases from V and 2 bases from J, leaving 12 bases between. The CDR3 bases are TGTGCCAGCAGTGCGGGACGGAGAAACACTGAAGCTTTCTTT. This sequence encodes CASSAGRRNTEAFF.

The chain uses TRBV6-6 and TRBJ2-1; D remains ambiguous. CDR1 and CDR2 from the germline V gene are MNHNY and SVGAGI (reference sequence). This CDR3 has 15 residues. Trimming cost V 6 bases and J 0 bases, with 12 bases left between them. The CDR3 here is CASSPLADSYNEQFF. CDR3 bases: TGTGCCAGCAGCCCACTGGCGGACTCCTACAATGAGCAGTTCTTC.

The chain combines TRBV10-2 with TRBJ2-1, with D tentatively TRBD2 (5 bases). The V gene's germline CDR1 is WSHSY and CDR2 SAAADI. Trimming removed 6 bases from V and 3 bases from J, with 9 bases in between. This CDR3 region has 13 residues. CDR3 sequence (DNA): TGCGCCAGCAGAATTGACTACTACAATGAGCAGTTCTTC. Translating gives CASRIDYYNEQFF.

This rearrangement joins TRBV4-1 to TRBJ2-2; D unresolved. V was cut by 4 bases and J by 2 bases, with 17 bases left in between. Germline-derived CDR1 and CDR2 are MGHRA and YSYEKL. The CDR3 contains 17 residues. The CDR3: CASSPGLRGPNTGELFF. In DNA, the CDR3 is TGCGCCAGCAGCCCTGGCCTACGTGGGCCCAACACCGGGGAGCTGTTTTTT.

CDR3 amino acids: CASSLTGQLYFYEQYF. The CDR3 DNA follows: TGTGCCAGCAGTTTAACCGGACAGTTATATTTCTACGAGCAGTACTTC. The chain uses TRBV27 and TRBJ2-7, with D tentatively TRBD1 (6 bases). With 2 bases removed from V and 3 bases from J, the gap between germline ends came to 17 bases. Germline CDR1 and CDR2: MNHEY and SMNVEV (reference sequence). This CDR3 has 16 residues.

The chain employs TRBV27 and TRBJ1-5, with 8 bases matching TRBD1. The CDR3 length is 14 residues. Germline lookup yields CDR1 MNHEY and CDR2 SMNVEV (reference sequence). The V gene end was trimmed by 6 bases and the J gene end by 3 bases; junction bases not matched to a gene: 4. The CDR3 region has the DNA TGTGCCAGCAGGCAGGGGGCTAACAATCAGCCCCAGCATTTT. It specifies CASRQGANNQPQHF.

V is TRBV7-9 and J is TRBJ1-5; D is possibly TRBD1 (6 bases). CDR3 length: 14 residues. V was pared by 5 bases and J by 3 bases, with 11 bases between. In germline, CDR1 is SEHNR, CDR2 FQNEAQ (reference sequence). The CDR3, as DNA: TGTGCCAGCAGCCATCCAGGGGCCAATCAGCCCCAGCATTTT. Residues: CASSHPGANQPQHF.

The gene calls are TRBV30 and TRBJ2-5; 7 bases match TRBD1. Germline loops: CDR1 GTSNPN, CDR2 SVGIG (reference sequence). V lost 0 bases, J lost 3 bases, and 10 bases stayed unmatched. This CDR3 region has 16 residues. The CDR3 here is CAWSVGWTGPKETQYF. The CDR3 nucleotides read TGTGCCTGGAGTGTGGGCTGGACAGGCCCGAAAGAGACCCAGTACTTC.

The gene calls are TRBV6-5 and TRBJ2-7; D is perhaps TRBD1 (6 bases). The CDR3 loop spans 12 amino acids. V was shortened by 6 bases and J by 5 bases, with 11 bases between the two germline ends. Germline V gene data show CDR1 as MNHEY and CDR2 as SVGAGI. This CDR3 reads CASSLGQNEQYF. CDR3 bases: TGTGCCAGCAGCTTGGGACAAAACGAGCAGTACTTC.

This chain links TRBV6-5 with TRBJ1-5; TRBD1 is a possible D gene (6 bases). Per the germline V gene, CDR1 is MNHEY and CDR2 is SVGAGI. Trimming pared 6 bases from V and 4 bases from J, leaving 13 bases between. The CDR3 totals 14 residues. This CDR3 is CASRKQGWNQPQHF. The CDR3 DNA is TGTGCCAGCAGAAAACAGGGATGGAATCAGCCCCAGCATTTT.

V is TRBV10-3 and J is TRBJ2-3, with 8 bases fitting TRBD1. Germline values: CDR1 ENHRY, CDR2 SYGVKD. The CDR3 loop spans 14 amino acids. V was clipped by 6 bases and J by 2 bases; unmatched bases: 4. In nucleotides, the CDR3 is TGTGCCATCAGCGGACAGGGAGACACAGATACGCAGTATTTT. Translation gives CAISGQGDTDTQYF.

V is TRBV27 and J is TRBJ2-1; D is ambiguous. Trimming took 3 bases from V and 0 from J, leaving 12 bases between them. There are 16 residues in the CDR3. In germline, CDR1 is MNHEY, CDR2 SMNVEV (reference sequence). The CDR3 nucleotides are TGTGCCAGCAGTTTTGGGCGTCAAAGCTCCTACAATGAGCAGTTCTTC. This translates into CASSFGRQSSYNEQFF.

The count of this clone is one. This sequence joins TRBV9 and TRBJ2-3; 7 bases are a match to TRBD1. Germline CDR1 SGDLS, CDR2 YYNGEE. Losses at the gene ends were 6 bases for V and 2 bases for J; bases not matched to a gene: 9. This CDR3 has 15 amino acids. In DNA form, the CDR3 reads TGTGCCAGCAACAGGGGCGGAAAGCTCACAGATACGCAGTATTTT. It yields the protein CASNRGGKLTDTQYF.

The chain has TRBV28 and TRBJ2-1; 12 bases fit TRBD2. The V gene's germline CDR1 is MDHEN and CDR2 SYDVKM. V dropped 5 bases and J dropped 7; count of bases not matched to a gene: 15. This CDR3 contains 18 residues. CDR3 DNA: TGTGCCAGCAGTGAGGATCTAGCGGGAGGGCCCGGGGGGAATGAGCAGTTCTTC. The encoded protein is CASSEDLAGGPGGNEQFF.

The genes are TRBV14 and TRBJ2-1; TRBD2 is a possible D gene (7 bases). The CDR3 is 14 residues long. Germline CDR1 and CDR2: SGHDN and FVKESK. The V gene lost 3 bases and the J gene lost 7 bases, with 13 bases spanning the gap. CDR3 amino acids: CASSHRGGLNEQFF. The CDR3 DNA reads TGTGCCAGCAGCCATAGGGGGGGTTTAAATGAGCAGTTCTTC. Variable domain in full (rest from reference TRBV14 and TRBJ2-1): EAGVTQFPSHSVIEKGQTVTLRCDPISGHDNLYWYRRVMGKEIKFLLHFVKESKQDESGMPNNRFLAERTGGTYSTLKVQPAELEDSGVYFCASSHRGGLNEQFFGPGTRLTVL.

The V gene is TRBV5-1, the J gene TRBJ1-5, with D perhaps matching TRBD1 (5 bases). This CDR3 contains 14 residues. Germline CDR1 and CDR2: SGHRS and YFSETQ. Trimming stripped 0 bases from V and 2 bases from J, with 6 bases between. The CDR3 protein is CASSLGRGNQPQHF. The CDR3 DNA reads TGCGCCAGCAGCTTGGGCAGGGGCAATCAGCCCCAGCATTTT.

The CDR3: CATVSPHDYGYTF. CDR3 DNA: TGTGCCACAGTTAGCCCTCATGACTATGGCTACACCTTC. V and J are TRBV6-1 and TRBJ1-2; D ambiguous. Germline CDR1 and CDR2: MNHNS and SASEGT. Deletions cut 10 bases from V and 3 bases from J, with 15 bases between. CDR3 length: 13 residues.

The chain couples TRBV11-2 to TRBJ2-1, with 8 bases matching TRBD1. The J segment lost 2 bases and the V segment lost 5 bases, leaving 8 bases of the junction unmatched. CDR1 and CDR2 from the germline V gene are SGHAT and FQNNGV. The CDR3 totals 16 residues. The CDR3: CASSSLTGAPYNEQFF. CDR3 bases: TGTGCCAGCAGCAGTCTGACAGGGGCCCCCTACAATGAGCAGTTCTTC.

The chain has TRBV6-1 and TRBJ2-7; possibly TRBD2 for D (5 bases). Germline V lookup: CDR1 MNHNS, CDR2 SASEGT. This CDR3 contains 15 residues. V lost 0 bases, J lost 5 bases, and 14 bases lay in between. CDR3 nucleotides: TGTGCCAGCAGTGAAGCGGGAGCTAGCTTGAACGAGCAGTACTTC. Its translation is CASSEAGASLNEQYF.

The genes are TRBV5-6 and TRBJ2-7; maybe TRBD2 (7 bases). The length of the CDR3 is 17 residues. V was cut by 1 base and J by 1 base, with 18 bases left in between. CDR1 is SGHDT, CDR2 YYEEEE, per germline. The CDR3 region is CASSLWGGAALSYEQYF. The CDR3, as DNA: TGTGCCAGCAGCTTGTGGGGGGGGGCAGCCTTATCCTACGAGCAGTACTTC. Full variable domain (missing parts from reference TRBV5-6 and TRBJ2-7): DAGVTQSPTHLIKTRGQQVTLRCSPKSGHDTVSWYQQALGQGPQFIFQYYEEEERQRGNFPDRFSGHQFPNYSSELNVNALLLGDSALYLCASSLWGGAALSYEQYFGPGTRLTVT.

The genes are TRBV5-4 and TRBJ2-7; 7 bases align to TRBD1. CDR3 length: 16 amino acids. Germline assignment: CDR1 SGHNT and CDR2 YYREEE (reference sequence). Trimming took 3 bases from V and 5 from J; bases not matched to a gene: 14. The CDR3 is CASSSGRGNTGDEQYF. For the CDR3, the DNA is TGTGCCAGCAGCTCGGGACGGGGTAATACAGGGGACGAGCAGTACTTC.

Here the CDR3 DNA reads TGTGCCAGCAGCCAAGATCGGGGGAGGCCATCGAACACCGGGGAGCTGTTTTTT. It yields the protein CASSQDRGRPSNTGELFF. The chain uses TRBV4-2 and TRBJ2-2, with a tentative D call TRBD2 (6 bases). Per the germline V gene, CDR1 is LGHNA and CDR2 is YNFKEQ. The V gene lost 0 bases and the J gene lost 0 bases, with 14 bases spanning the gap. The CDR3 consists of 18 residues.

In its sample, this clone was seen a few times. CDR3 sequence reads: CASSGTGVSNQPQHF. In DNA form, the CDR3 reads TGTGCCAGCAGCGGTACAGGGGTTAGCAATCAGCCCCAGCATTTT. The chain uses TRBV2 and TRBJ1-5, with 7 bases aligning to TRBD1. Germline V gene lookup returns CDR1 SNHLY and CDR2 FYNNEI. The CDR3 is made up of 15 amino acids. Trimming at V came to 6 bases and at J to 0 bases, leaving 5 bases not matched to a gene.

This chain connects TRBV11-3 to TRBJ1-1; 9 nucleotides match TRBD1. The V and J ends lost 5 bases and 13 bases, in that order; junction bases with no gene match: 11. Germline CDR1 SGHNT, CDR2 YENEEA. CDR3 length equals 13 residues. The CDR3 loop is CASSPTGTGLFFF. The CDR3 DNA is TGTGCCAGCAGCCCAACCGGGACAGGGCTGTTTTTCTTT.

The rearrangement joins TRBV7-9 to TRBJ2-3, with D maybe TRBD1 (6 bases). This CDR3 is 14 amino acids long. V lost 5 bases and J 2 bases, leaving 11 bases between the germline ends. The germline V gene encodes CDR1 SEHNR and CDR2 FQNEAQ (reference sequence). The CDR3 is CASSPGHSTDTQYF. The CDR3 nucleotides read TGTGCCAGCAGCCCGGGACATTCCACAGATACGCAGTATTTT. Full variable domain (remainder filled in from reference TRBV7-9 and TRBJ2-3): DTGVSQNPRHKITKRGQNVTFRCDPISEHNRLYWYRQTLGQGPEFLTYFQNEAQLEKSRLLSDRFSAERPKGSFSTLEIQRTEQGDSAMYLCASSPGHSTDTQYFGPGTRLTVL.